The text below deals with one TCR beta chain. The target antigen is unknown. The data were taken from a study of T-cell memory formation after mild COVID-19. Across the study: Across donors, TCR clusters were largely donor specific. Points from the study as a whole: Clones contracting day 15 to 85 were balanced CD4/CD8; later expanders leaned CD4+. Pre-infection memory showed some responding clones, and this suggested that cross-reactive memory joined.

Barcoded TCR alpha and TCR beta cDNA libraries with UMIs came from 5'RACE using constant-segment primers. TCRdb called the 5' RACE reads again in MiXCR, with one record for every CDR3 protein. Among around 310,000 distinct CDR3 sequences listed, around an eighth were seen once. The CDR3 is made up of 15 amino acids. Losses at the gene ends were 8 bases for V and 0 bases for J; bases not matched to a gene: 5. Germline lookup yields CDR1 DFQATT and CDR2 SNEGSKA (reference sequence). The TCR comes from a man aged 18 to 29 who had mild COVID-19 (a few samples of this study predate the infection). Cell type and time point are not known. Sequenced sample: PBMCs or a T cell subset sorted from them (not recorded which). The chain carries TRBV20-1 and TRBJ2-1, with 12 bases lining up with TRBD2. The CDR3 loop is CSRTSGASSYNEQFF. CDR3 nucleotide sequence: TGCAGTAGGACTAGCGGGGCTAGCTCCTACAATGAGCAGTTCTTC.